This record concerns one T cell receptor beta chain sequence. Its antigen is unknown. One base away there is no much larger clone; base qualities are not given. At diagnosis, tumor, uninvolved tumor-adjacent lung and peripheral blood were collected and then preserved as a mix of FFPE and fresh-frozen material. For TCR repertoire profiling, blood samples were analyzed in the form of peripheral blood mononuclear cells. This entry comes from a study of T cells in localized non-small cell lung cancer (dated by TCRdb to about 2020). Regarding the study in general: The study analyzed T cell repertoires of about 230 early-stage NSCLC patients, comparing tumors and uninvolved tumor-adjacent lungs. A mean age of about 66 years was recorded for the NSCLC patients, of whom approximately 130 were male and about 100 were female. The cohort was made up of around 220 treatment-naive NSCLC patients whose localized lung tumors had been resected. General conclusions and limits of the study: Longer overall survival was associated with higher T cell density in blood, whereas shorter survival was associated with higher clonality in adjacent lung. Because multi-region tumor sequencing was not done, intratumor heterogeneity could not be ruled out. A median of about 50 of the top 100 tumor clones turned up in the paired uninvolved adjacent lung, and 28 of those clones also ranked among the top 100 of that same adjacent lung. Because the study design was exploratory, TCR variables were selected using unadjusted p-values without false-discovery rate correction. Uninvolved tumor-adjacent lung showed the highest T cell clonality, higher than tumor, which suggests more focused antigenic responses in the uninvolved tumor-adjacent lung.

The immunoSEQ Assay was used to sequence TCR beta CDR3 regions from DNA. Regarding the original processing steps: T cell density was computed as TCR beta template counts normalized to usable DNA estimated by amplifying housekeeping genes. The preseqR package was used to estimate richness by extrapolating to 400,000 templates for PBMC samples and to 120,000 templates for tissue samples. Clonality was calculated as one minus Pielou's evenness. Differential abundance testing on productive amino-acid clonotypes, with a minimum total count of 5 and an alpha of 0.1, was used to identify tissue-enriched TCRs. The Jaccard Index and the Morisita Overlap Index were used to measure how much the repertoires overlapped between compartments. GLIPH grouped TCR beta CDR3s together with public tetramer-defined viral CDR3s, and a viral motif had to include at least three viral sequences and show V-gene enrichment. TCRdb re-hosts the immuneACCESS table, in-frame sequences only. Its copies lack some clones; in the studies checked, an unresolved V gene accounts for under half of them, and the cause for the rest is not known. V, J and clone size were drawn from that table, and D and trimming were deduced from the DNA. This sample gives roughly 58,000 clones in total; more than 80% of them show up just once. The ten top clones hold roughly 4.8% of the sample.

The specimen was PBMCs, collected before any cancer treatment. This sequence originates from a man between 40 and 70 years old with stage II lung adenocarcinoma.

The base sequence is TGTGCCATCAGTGTTGGGACAGGGGTAGATACGCAGTATTTT. Translated, this gives CAISVGTGVDTQYF. This sequence uses TRBV10-3 and TRBJ2-3, with TRBD1 matching 10 junction bases. The junction shows trimming of 4 bases on V and 5 bases on J, and the gene matches do not reach 3 bases of it. The germline V gene encodes CDR1 ENHRY and CDR2 SYGVKD. Reading from cysteine to phenylalanine, the CDR3 counts 14 amino acids. The DNA shown is the 42-base CDR3, in frame from base 1.